This TCR beta chain was sequenced for a study of control samples from healthy donors and cancer patients. The assay was immunoSEQ multiplex PCR, and TCRdb's table has in-frame clones only and misses some. The data contain about 100,000 clones, about 90% of them singletons. This clone was observed a handful of times. The length of the CDR3 is 18 residues. Trimming stripped 5 bases from V and 1 base from J, with 22 bases between. CDR1 is LNHNV and CDR2 is YYDKDF in the germline V gene (reference sequence). The V call is TRBV15, the J call TRBJ2-3, with D possibly TRBD1 on 6 matching bases. The TCR sequence derives from a woman between 50 and 59 years old in good health. Sequencing was done on a sample of blood. The DNA for the CDR3 is TGTGCCACCAGCCGGAAACCACAGGGTCCGGATGGCACAGATACGCAGTATTTT. It yields the protein CATSRKPQGPDGTDTQYF.